The present T cell receptor (beta chain) was sequenced within a study of cytomegalovirus exposure and HLA in healthy donors. Study-level results: TCR beta sequences reportedly predicted most subjects' HLA-A and HLA-B alleles accurately. An analysis that was carried out later associated fewer than 20,000 TCR beta sequences with HLA alleles at 0.05 false discovery rate.

After removal of 9 bases from V and 8 bases from J, the junction contained 7 bases not matched to a gene. The CDR3 has 13 amino acids. Looked up from germline, CDR1 is ENHRY and CDR2 is SYGVKD. Researchers ran the PCR with 60 Vbeta and 13 Jbeta primers. Per the original methods: Later analysis identified 88 million or so unique TCR beta chains, about 10 million shared. Using immunoSEQ multiplex PCR, the repertoire was profiled, and TCRdb retains in-frame clones only, with some absent. That table furnishes V, J and clone size, whereas the DNA furnished D and trimming. The table has over 200,000 clones, 60% to 80% seen once; the top ten hold approximately 2%. About this clone: Its antigen is undetermined.

The chain links TRBV10-3 to TRBJ1-2; 12 nucleotides align to TRBD1. The sequence came from a male donor in good health and CMV-seronegative. Material: PBMCs. The chain's CDR3 is CAILGQGAYGYTF. The CDR3, as DNA: TGTGCCATTCTGGGACAGGGGGCTTACGGCTACACCTTC.